This T cell receptor (beta chain) was identified during a study of blood T cell repertoires in COVID-19. This clone is a singleton in its sample. Produced via immunoSEQ multiplex PCR; TCRdb's table is partial and in-frame only. The table has a few hundred thousand clones, roughly four fifths seen once. Enrollees, about 18 to 89 years old, lived in 24 US areas. All recovered Cohort 3 donors got two negative PCRs, got clearance, or saw symptom resolution. Trimming stripped 2 bases from V and 7 bases from J, with 10 bases between. CDR1 is SGHRS, CDR2 YFSETQ, per germline. The CDR3 length is 13 residues. Sample: PBMCs or T cells enriched from blood (not recorded which). This clonotype originated in a man aged 50 or older who had recovered from COVID-19. This chain uses TRBV5-1 with TRBJ1-5, with D perhaps matching TRBD1 (6 bases). The CDR3 DNA is TGCGCCAGCAGCTTCCGGCAGGGGCAGCCCCAGCATTTT. It specifies CASSFRQGQPQHF.